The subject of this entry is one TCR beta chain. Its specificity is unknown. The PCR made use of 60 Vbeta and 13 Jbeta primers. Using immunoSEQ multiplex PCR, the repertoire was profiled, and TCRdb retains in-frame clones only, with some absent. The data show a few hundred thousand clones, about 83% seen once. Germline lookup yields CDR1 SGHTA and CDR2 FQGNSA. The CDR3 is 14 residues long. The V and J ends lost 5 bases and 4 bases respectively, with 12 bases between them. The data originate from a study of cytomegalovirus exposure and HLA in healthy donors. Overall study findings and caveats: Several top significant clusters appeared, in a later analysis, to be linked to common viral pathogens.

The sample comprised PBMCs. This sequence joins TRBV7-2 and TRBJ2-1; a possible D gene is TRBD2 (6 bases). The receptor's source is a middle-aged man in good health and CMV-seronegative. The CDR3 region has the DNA TGTGCCAGCAGCACCCGGACTATATACAATGAGCAGTTCTTC. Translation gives CASSTRTIYNEQFF.